This TCR beta chain appears in the sequencing data of a study of T cells in Graves' hyperthyroidism and ophthalmopathy. TCR beta CDR3 region amplification was performed from RNA transcripts. A first-round RT-PCR of the TCR CDR3 used the HTBI primer set. TCRdb redid the calling of the multiplex PCR reads with MiXCR, one entry per CDR3 protein. The profile shows around 540,000 distinct CDR3 sequences, about 15% of them singletons. Many counts were recorded for this clonotype. Sample: blood. The receptor's source is a young woman with Graves' ophthalmopathy.

CDR3 bases: TGTGCCAGCAGTTTCGGCGGGAGTAGCACAGATACGCAGTATTTT. It codes for CASSFGGSSTDTQYF. V gene TRBV12-3 or TRBV12-4 combines with J gene TRBJ2-3, with 7 bases lining up with TRBD2. The CDR3 has 15 residues. The J segment lost 0 bases and the V segment lost 3 bases, leaving 3 bases of the junction unmatched.